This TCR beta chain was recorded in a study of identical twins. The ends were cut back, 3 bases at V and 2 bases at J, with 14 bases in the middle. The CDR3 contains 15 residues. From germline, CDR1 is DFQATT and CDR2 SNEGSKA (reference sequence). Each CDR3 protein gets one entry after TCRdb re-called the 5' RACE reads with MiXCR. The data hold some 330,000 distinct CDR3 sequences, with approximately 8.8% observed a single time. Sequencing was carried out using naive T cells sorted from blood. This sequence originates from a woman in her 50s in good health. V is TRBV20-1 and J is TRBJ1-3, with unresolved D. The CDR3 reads CSASKERIAGNTIYF. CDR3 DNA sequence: TGCAGTGCTAGCAAAGAAAGGATTGCTGGAAACACCATATATTTT.